The sequence of this T cell receptor beta chain was determined in a study of OX40 agonist ivuxolimab in advanced cancers. Regarding the study as a whole: Near-lowest levels of clonal expansion characterized partial responders at 0.1-3.0 mg/kg.

With regard to this clone: Its matching antigen is unknown.

The data were produced by immunoSEQ multiplex PCR, yet TCRdb's version contains in-frame clones alone and is incomplete. This sample carries about 37,000 clones, around 73% of them seen once, and the ten largest clones take about 20%. The CDR3 sequence is 15 residues long. Losses at the gene ends were 3 bases for V and 7 bases for J; bases not matched to a gene: 5. Germline CDR1 is SGHVS and CDR2 is FQNEAQ. Systemic immunosuppression or a history of autoimmune disease excluded patients. The sequencing here drew on CD4+ or CD8+ T cells sorted from blood, taken in a trial of the OX40 agonist ivuxolimab. The chain joins TRBV7-8 to TRBJ1-4, with TRBD1 matching 10 bases. The TCR comes from an adult with an advanced solid tumor such as melanoma, head and neck, liver or kidney cancer. The CDR3 DNA is TGTGCCAGCAGCTTTGGGACAGGGGCTGTTGAAAAACTGTTTTTT. Amino acids: CASSFGTGAVEKLFF.